The present T cell receptor (beta chain) was sequenced within a study of blood T cell repertoires in COVID-19. About the research overall: Samples came from the United States, Italy and Spain, spanning acute and convalescent COVID-19. Sample material is recorded as cDNA or gDNA derived from T cells, B-cell-depleted T cells, or PBMCs.

Authors' methods: Reference gene primer amplification yielded estimated nucleated cell counts. Produced via immunoSEQ multiplex PCR; TCRdb's table is partial and in-frame only. The V and J calls and clone size were taken over from that table, and D and trimming were inferred from the DNA. This sample has about 63,000 clones; about 88% occur once, and the top ten carry 12%. The V gene's germline CDR1 is MDHEN and CDR2 SYDVKM. This CDR3 comprises 13 residues. The V end lost 6 bases, the J end lost 5 bases, and 8 bases lay between the germline ends. The clonotype was recovered from a human donor in a cohort sampled during active COVID-19. This chain uses TRBV28 with TRBJ1-6; D gene unclear. Specimen: peripheral blood. The DNA for the CDR3 is TGTGCCAGCAGCCGGGTTGATAATTCACCCCTCCACTTT. This gives the protein CASSRVDNSPLHF.